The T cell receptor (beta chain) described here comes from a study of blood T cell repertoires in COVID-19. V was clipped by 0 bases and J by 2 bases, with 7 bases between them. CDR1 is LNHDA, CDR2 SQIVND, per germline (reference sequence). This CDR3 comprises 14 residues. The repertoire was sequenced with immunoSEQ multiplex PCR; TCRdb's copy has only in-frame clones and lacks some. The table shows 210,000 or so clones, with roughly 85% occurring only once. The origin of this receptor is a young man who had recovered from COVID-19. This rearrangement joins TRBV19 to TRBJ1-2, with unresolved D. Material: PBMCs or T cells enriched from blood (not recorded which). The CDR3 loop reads CASSIDSGNYGYTF. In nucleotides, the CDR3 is TGTGCCAGTAGTATAGATTCAGGAAACTATGGCTACACCTTC.